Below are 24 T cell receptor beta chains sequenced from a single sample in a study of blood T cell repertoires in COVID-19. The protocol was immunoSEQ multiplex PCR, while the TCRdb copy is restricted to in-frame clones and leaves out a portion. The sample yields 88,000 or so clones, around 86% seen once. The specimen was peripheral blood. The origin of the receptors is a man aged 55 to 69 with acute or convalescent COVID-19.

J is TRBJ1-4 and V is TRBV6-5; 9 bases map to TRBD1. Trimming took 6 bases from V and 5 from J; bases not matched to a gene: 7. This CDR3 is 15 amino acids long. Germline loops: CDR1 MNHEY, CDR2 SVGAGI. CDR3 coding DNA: TGTGCCAGCAGACCCCTGGACAGGGGAAATGAAAAACTGTTTTTT. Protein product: CASRPLDRGNEKLFF.

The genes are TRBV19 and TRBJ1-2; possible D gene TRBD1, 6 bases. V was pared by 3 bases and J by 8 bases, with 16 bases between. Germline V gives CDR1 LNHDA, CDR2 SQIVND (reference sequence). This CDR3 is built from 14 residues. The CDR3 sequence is CASSMRQELSGYTF. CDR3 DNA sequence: TGTGCCAGTAGTATGAGACAGGAATTATCCGGCTACACCTTC.

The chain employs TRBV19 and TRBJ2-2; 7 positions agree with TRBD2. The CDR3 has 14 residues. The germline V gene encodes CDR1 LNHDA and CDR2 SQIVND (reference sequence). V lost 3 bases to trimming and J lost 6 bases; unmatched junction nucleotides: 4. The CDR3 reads CASSMGAGAGELFF. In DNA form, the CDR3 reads TGTGCCAGTAGTATGGGCGCGGGGGCCGGGGAGCTGTTTTTT.

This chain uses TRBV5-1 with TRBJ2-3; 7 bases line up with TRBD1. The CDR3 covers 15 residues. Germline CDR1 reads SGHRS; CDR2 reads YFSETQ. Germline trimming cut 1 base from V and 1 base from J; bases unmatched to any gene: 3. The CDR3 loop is CASSLRGHGTDTQYF. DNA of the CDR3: TGCGCCAGCAGCTTGAGGGGGCACGGCACAGATACGCAGTATTTT.

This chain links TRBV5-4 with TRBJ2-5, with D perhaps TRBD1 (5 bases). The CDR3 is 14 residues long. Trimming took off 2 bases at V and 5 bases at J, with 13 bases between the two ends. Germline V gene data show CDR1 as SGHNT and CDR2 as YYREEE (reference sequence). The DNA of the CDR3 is TGTGCCAGCAGCTTTCCAGGGCCAGGGGAGACCCAGTACTTC. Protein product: CASSFPGPGETQYF.

The CDR3 protein is CASSRDRGNTEAFF. Written as DNA, the CDR3 is TGTGCCAGCAGCCGGGACAGGGGGAACACTGAAGCTTTCTTT. The V gene is TRBV6-4, the J gene TRBJ1-1; 10 bases agree with TRBD1. Germline V gene lookup returns CDR1 MRHNA and CDR2 SNTAGT. V dropped 6 bases and J dropped 1; count of bases not matched to a gene: 2. The CDR3 runs to 14 residues.

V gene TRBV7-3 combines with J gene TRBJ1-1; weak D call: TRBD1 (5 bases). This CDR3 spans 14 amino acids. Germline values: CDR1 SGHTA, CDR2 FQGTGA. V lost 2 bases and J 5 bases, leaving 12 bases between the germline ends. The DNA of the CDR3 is TGTGCCAGCAGCTTACGTGGGGCGGGGACTGAAGCTTTCTTT. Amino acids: CASSLRGAGTEAFF.

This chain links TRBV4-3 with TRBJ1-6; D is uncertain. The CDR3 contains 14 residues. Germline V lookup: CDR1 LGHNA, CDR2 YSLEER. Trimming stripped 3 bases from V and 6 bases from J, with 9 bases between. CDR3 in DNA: TGCGCCAGCAGCCATCAGACTTTTAATTCACCCCTCCACTTT. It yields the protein CASSHQTFNSPLHF.

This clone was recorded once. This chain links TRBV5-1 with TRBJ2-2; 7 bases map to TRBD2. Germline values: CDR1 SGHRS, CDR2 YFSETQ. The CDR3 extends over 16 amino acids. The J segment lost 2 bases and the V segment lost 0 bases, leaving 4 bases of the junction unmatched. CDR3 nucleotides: TGCGCCAGCAGCTTGGGGGCGGGAGTAAACACCGGGGAGCTGTTTTTT. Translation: CASSLGAGVNTGELFF.

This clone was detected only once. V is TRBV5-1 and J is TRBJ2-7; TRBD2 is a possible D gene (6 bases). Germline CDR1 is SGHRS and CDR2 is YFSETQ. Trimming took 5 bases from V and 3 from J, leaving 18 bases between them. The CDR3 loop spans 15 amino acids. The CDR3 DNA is TGCGCCAGCAGTCCGGTGGTAGCGGCGAACTACGAGCAGTACTTC. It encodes CASSPVVAANYEQYF.

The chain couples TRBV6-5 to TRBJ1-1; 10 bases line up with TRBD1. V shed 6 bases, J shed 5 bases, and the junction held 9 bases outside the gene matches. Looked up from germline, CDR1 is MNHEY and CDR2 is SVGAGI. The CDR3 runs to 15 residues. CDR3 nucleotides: TGTGCCAGCAGCCGACAGGGGGCCGGAAGAACTGAAGCTTTCTTT. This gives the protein CASSRQGAGRTEAFF.

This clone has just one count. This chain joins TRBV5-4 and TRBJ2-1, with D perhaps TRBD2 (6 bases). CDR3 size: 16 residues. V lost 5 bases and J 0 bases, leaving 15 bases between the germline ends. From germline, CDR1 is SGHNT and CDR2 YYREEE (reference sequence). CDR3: CASSPARGSSYNEQFF. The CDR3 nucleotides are TGTGCCAGCAGTCCTGCCCGGGGGAGCTCCTACAATGAGCAGTTCTTC.

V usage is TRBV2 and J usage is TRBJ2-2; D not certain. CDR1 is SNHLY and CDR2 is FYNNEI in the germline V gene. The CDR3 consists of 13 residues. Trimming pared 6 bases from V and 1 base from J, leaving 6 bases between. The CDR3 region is CASSLLNTGELFF. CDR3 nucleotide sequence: TGTGCCAGCAGCCTACTGAACACCGGGGAGCTGTTTTTT.

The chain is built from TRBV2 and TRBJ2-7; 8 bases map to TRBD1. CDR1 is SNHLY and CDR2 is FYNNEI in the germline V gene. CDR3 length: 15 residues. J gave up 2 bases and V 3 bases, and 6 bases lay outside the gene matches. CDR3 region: CASSDVRDRTYEQYF. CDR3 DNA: TGTGCCAGCAGTGATGTACGGGACAGGACCTACGAGCAGTACTTC. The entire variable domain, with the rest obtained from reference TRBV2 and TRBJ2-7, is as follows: EPEVTQTPSHQVTQMGQEVILRCVPISNHLYFYWYRQILGQKVEFLVSFYNNEISEKSEIFDDQFSVERPDGSNFTLKIRSTKLEDSAMYFCASSDVRDRTYEQYFGPGTRLTVT.

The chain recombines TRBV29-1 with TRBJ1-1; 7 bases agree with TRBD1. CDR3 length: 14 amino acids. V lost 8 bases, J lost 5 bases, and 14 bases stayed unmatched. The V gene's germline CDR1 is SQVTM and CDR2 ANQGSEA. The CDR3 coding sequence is TGCAGCCTTCTGCGAGGGGGCGAAGTAACTGAAGCTTTCTTT. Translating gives CSLLRGGEVTEAFF.

DNA of the CDR3: TGTGCCTGGAGTGTACTTTCGTTCGGGGACAGAAATTCCCCATGGTTGGCCCTCCACTTT. It specifies CAWSVLSFGDRNSPWLALHF. The rearrangement uses TRBV30 and TRBJ1-6, with 7 bases fitting TRBD1. In germline, CDR1 is GTSNPN, CDR2 SVGIG (reference sequence). After removal of 0 bases from V and 14 bases from J, the junction contained 28 bases not matched to a gene. This CDR3 has 20 amino acids.

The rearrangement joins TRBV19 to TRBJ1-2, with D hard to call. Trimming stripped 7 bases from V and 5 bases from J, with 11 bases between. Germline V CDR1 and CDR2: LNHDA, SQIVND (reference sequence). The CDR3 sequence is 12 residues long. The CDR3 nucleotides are TGTGCCAGTATCGGGGTAGCGTATGGCTACACCTTC. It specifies CASIGVAYGYTF.

DNA for the CDR3: TGTGCCAGCAGCCAAGATATCGGCGGCCGCTCTGGAAACACCATATATTTT. Protein: CASSQDIGGRSGNTIYF. The rearrangement joins TRBV3-1 (or the pseudogene TRBV3-2) to TRBJ1-3, with unresolved D. V dropped 0 bases and J dropped 0 bases, with 12 bases sitting between them. Germline V gives CDR1 LGHDT, CDR2 YNNKEL (reference sequence). The CDR3 is 17 residues long.

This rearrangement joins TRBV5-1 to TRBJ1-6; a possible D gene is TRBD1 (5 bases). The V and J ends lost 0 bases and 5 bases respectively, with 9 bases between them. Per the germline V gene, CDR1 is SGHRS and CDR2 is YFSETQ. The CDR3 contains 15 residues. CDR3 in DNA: TGCGCCAGCAGCTTGGCTTCCAGGGATAATTCACCCCTCCACTTT. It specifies CASSLASRDNSPLHF.

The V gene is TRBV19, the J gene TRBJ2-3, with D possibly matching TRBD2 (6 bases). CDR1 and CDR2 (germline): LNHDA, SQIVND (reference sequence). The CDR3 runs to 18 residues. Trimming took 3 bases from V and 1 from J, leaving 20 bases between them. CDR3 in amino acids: CASSIQKAAGWGTDTQYF. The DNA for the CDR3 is TGTGCCAGTAGTATCCAGAAGGCGGCGGGATGGGGCACAGATACGCAGTATTTT.

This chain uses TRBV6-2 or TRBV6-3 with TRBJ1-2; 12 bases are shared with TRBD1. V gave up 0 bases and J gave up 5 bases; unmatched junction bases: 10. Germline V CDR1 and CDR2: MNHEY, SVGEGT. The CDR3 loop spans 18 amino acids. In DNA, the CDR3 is TGTGCCAGCAGTTACTCGGGACAGGGGGCTAAGTGGCGTTATGGCTACACCTTC. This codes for CASSYSGQGAKWRYGYTF.

CDR3: CATSGSPGELFF. The CDR3 coding sequence is TGTGCCACCAGTGGGAGTCCCGGGGAGCTGTTTTTT. The chain has TRBV24-1 and TRBJ2-2; D remains ambiguous. V was trimmed by 5 bases and J by 6 bases, leaving 6 bases between them. Germline assignment: CDR1 KGHDR and CDR2 SFDVKD. There are 12 residues in the CDR3.

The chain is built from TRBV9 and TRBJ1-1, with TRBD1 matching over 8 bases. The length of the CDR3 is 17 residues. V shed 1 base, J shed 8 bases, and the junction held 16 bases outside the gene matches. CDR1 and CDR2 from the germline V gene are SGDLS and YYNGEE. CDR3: CASSVSSDRGGSGEAFF. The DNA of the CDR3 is TGTGCCAGCAGCGTATCTTCAGACAGGGGAGGGAGTGGGGAAGCTTTCTTT. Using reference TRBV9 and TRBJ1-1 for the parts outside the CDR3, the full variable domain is DSGVTQTPKHLITATGQRVTLRCSPRSGDLSVYWYQQSLDQGLQFLIQYYNGEERAKGNILERFSAQQFPDLHSELNLSSLELGDSALYFCASSVSSDRGGSGEAFFGQGTRLTVV.

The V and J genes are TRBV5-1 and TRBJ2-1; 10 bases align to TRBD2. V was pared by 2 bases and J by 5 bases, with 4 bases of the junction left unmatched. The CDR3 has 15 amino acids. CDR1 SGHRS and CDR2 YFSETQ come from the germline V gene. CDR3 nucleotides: TGCGCCAGCAGCTTTAGGACTAGCGGCAACAATGAGCAGTTCTTC. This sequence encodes CASSFRTSGNNEQFF.